This record concerns one T cell receptor (beta chain) sequence. Its specificity is unknown. This entry belongs to a study of blood T cells in healthy people across ages. Combining a sample-barcoded 5' primer with a J-beta primer mix, a second PCR ran for about 7 to 12 cycles. TCRdb independently ran MiXCR on the 5' RACE reads; one entry per CDR3 protein. The sample has about 900,000 distinct CDR3 sequences; approximately 59% are singletons. The germline gives CDR1 SGDLS, CDR2 YYNGEE. The CDR3 sequence is 15 residues long. The germline V and J ends were trimmed by 4 bases and 2 bases, with 14 bases remaining between them. Study outcomes and limitations: Higher diversity and more naive CD4+ cells were features of long-lived donors, compared to aged donors.

The specimen sequenced was blood. V and J are TRBV9 and TRBJ2-3; D possibly corresponds to TRBD2 (7 bases). This receptor was taken from a man aged 30-40 years in good health. The CDR3 DNA reads TGTGCCAGCAGCCTAGGCGGGGGCAACACAGATACGCAGTATTTT. Its protein is CASSLGGGNTDTQYF.